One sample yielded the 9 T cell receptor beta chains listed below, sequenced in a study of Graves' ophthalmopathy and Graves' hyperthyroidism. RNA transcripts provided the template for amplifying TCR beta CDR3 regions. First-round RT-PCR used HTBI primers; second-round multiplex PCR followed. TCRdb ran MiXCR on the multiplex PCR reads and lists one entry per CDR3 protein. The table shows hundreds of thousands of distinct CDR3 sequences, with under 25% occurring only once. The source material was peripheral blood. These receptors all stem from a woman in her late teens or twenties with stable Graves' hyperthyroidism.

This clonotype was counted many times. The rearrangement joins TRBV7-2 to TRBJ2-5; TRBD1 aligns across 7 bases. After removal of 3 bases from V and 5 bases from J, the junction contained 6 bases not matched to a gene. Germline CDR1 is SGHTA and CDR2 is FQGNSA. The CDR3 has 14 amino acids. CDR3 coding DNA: TGTGCCAGCAGCTTCTGGCAGGGGGATGAGACCCAGTACTTC. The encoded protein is CASSFWQGDETQYF.

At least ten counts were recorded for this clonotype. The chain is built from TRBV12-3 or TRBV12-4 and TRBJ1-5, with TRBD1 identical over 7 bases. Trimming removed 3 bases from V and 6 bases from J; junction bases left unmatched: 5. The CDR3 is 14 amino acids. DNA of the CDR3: TGTGCCAGCAGTTTTTCAGGGGGTGGTCAGCCCCAGCATTTT. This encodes CASSFSGGGQPQHF.

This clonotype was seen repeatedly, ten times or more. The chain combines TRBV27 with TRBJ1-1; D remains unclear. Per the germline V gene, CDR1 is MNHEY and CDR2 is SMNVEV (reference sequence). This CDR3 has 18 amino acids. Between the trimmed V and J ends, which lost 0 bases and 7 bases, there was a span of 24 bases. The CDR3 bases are TGTGCCAGCAGTTTATCGATAAATCGGGGTTTAAGGGAAGGTGAAGCTTTCTTT. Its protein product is CASSLSINRGLREGEAFF.

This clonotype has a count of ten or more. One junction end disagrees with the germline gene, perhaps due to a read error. The CDR3 loop is CASAWARYGQYF. The CDR3 DNA sequence: TGTGCCAGCGCTTGGGCGCGTTACGGGCAGTACTTC. The rearrangement links TRBV6-2 or TRBV6-3 to TRBJ2-7, with D unresolved. The CDR3 sequence is 12 residues long. Germline CDR1 MNHEY, CDR2 SVGEGT.

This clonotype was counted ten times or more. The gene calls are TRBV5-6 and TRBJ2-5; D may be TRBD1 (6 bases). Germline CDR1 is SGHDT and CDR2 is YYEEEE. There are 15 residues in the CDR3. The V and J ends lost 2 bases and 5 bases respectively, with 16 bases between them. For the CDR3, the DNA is TGTGCCAGCAGCTTACTTGGGGGCCAGGGGGAGACCCAGTACTTC. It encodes CASSLLGGQGETQYF.

Here the CDR3 reads CASHAGLGSPLHF. CDR3 sequence (DNA): TGTGCCAGCCACGCAGGGTTAGGTTCACCCCTCCACTTT. V is TRBV12-3 or TRBV12-4 and J is TRBJ1-6; a possible D gene is TRBD1 (5 bases). The CDR3 is made up of 13 amino acids. V was cut by 8 bases and J by 9 bases, with 14 bases left in between.

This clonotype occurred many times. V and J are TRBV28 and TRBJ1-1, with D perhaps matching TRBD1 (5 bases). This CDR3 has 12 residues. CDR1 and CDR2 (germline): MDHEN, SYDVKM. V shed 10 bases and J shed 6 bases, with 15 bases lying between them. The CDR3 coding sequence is TGTGCCACCTCGTGGGGGGAGCCTGAAGCTTTCTTT. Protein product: CATSWGEPEAFF.

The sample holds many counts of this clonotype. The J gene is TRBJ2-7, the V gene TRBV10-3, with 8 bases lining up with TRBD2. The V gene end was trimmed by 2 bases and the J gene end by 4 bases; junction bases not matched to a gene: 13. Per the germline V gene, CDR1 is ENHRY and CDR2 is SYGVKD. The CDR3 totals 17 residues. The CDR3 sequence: CAISEETGKREWYEQYF. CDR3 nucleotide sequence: TGTGCCATCAGTGAGGAAACAGGGAAGCGGGAGTGGTACGAGCAGTACTTC.

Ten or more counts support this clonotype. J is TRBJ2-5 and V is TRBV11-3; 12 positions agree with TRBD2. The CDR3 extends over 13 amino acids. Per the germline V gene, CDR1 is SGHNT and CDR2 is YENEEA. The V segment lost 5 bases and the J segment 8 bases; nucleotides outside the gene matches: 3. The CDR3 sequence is CASSQTSGSTQYF. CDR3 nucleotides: TGTGCCAGCAGCCAGACTAGCGGGAGTACCCAGTACTTC.